This entry lists 13 T cell receptor beta chains sequenced from one sample in a study of patients and donors after allogeneic stem cell transplantation (dated by TCRdb to about 2020). Libraries were built with RT-PCR. TCRdb names NextSeq 550 as the instrument used. TCRdb reprocessing: public reads trimmed at Q25 with fastp, clones called with MiXCR, in-frame beta chains kept. Every entry covers one CDR3 protein and lists the most common genes and DNA from its rows. The sample has 4,000 to 5,000 distinct CDR3 sequences on record, about a sixth of them singletons. Jointly, the top ten make up approximately 80% of the sample. The source material was blood, either unsorted or a sorted T cell fraction (not recorded which). These receptors were obtained from a human donor who was either an allogeneic HSCT recipient or a stem cell or donor lymphocyte infusion donor (not recorded which). It is not recorded whose cells these are; they may come from a transplant donor.

The gene calls are TRBV6-6 and TRBJ2-7; D uncertain. The CDR3 is made up of 11 amino acids. Deletions cut 5 bases from V and 6 bases from J, with 8 bases between. Per the germline V gene, CDR1 is MNHNY and CDR2 is SVGAGI (reference sequence). CDR3 sequence reads: CASSPYAEQYF. Written as DNA, the CDR3 is TGTGCCAGCAGTCCCTATGCCGAGCAGTACTTC.

This clonotype was observed a few times. The rearrangement links TRBV7-9 to TRBJ2-2; 7 bases are shared with TRBD1. Losses at the gene ends were 5 bases for V and 4 bases for J; bases not matched to a gene: 4. The germline V gene encodes CDR1 SEHNR and CDR2 FQNEAQ (reference sequence). The CDR3 is 14 amino acids. CDR3 sequence reads: CASSTDRATGELFF. Written as DNA, the CDR3 is TGTGCCAGCAGCACCGACAGGGCCACCGGGGAGCTGTTTTTT.

The V gene is TRBV6-5, the J gene TRBJ2-2; weak D call: TRBD1 (5 bases). Germline values: CDR1 MNHEY, CDR2 SVGAGI. The germline V and J ends were trimmed by 0 bases and 4 bases, with 6 bases remaining between them. The CDR3 covers 14 residues. CDR3 nucleotides: TGTGCCAGCAGTTACTCCAGGGTCACCGGGGAGCTGTTTTTT. As protein: CASSYSRVTGELFF.

This clonotype was observed many times. The rearrangement joins TRBV12-3 or TRBV12-4 to TRBJ1-6; the match to TRBD1 covers 11 bases. CDR3 length: 15 residues. Trimming at V came to 6 bases and at J to 10 bases, leaving 8 bases not matched to a gene. CDR3 nucleotides: TGTGCCAGCAGGATACGGGACAGGGGGTGGTCACCCCTCCACTTT. Translating gives CASRIRDRGWSPLHF.

This clonotype was recorded a few times. V usage is TRBV12-5 and J usage is TRBJ2-5; D ambiguous. In germline, CDR1 is LGHNT, CDR2 FRNRAP. V was clipped by 0 bases and J by 5 bases, with 4 bases between them. This CDR3 has 12 amino acids. The chain's CDR3 is CASGLVLETQYF. The DNA for the CDR3 is TGTGCTAGTGGTTTGGTATTGGAGACCCAGTACTTC.

This clonotype was observed many times. The chain carries TRBV2 and TRBJ2-7; D may be TRBD2 (7 bases). V was shortened by 7 bases and J by 2 bases, with 12 bases between the two germline ends. The CDR3 sequence is 13 residues long. Germline CDR1 and CDR2: SNHLY and FYNNEI. Written as DNA, the CDR3 is TGTGCCAGCAAGCGGGACAATACCTACGAGCAGTACTTC. Translation: CASKRDNTYEQYF.

In its sample, this clonotype was seen many times. The chain recombines TRBV10-3 with TRBJ1-6; D unresolved. The CDR3 is made up of 12 amino acids. The V gene lost 9 bases and the J gene lost 10 bases, with 13 bases spanning the gap. CDR1 is ENHRY and CDR2 is SYGVKD in the germline V gene. The CDR3 loop reads CAITEGGSPLHF. The CDR3 DNA is TGTGCCATAACTGAAGGAGGATCACCCCTCCACTTT.

A single count supports this clonotype. A single base separates this from a much larger clone, so it may be a read error. This chain uses TRBV6-5 with TRBJ1-2; no clear D gene. The germline V gene encodes CDR1 MNHEY and CDR2 SVGAGI. There are 13 residues in the CDR3. V lost 6 bases, J lost 2 bases, and 10 bases lay in between. CDR3 protein: CASSRIGNYGYTF. The CDR3 DNA reads TGTGCCAGCAGCCGGATAGGGAACTATGGCTACACCTTC.

In its sample, this clonotype was seen a few times. The V gene is TRBV10-3, the J gene TRBJ2-5; 12 nucleotides match TRBD1. CDR3 length: 13 residues. CDR1 and CDR2 (germline): ENHRY, SYGVKD. J was trimmed by 4 bases and V by 10 bases; bases with no gene match: 4. The CDR3 region is CATGTGGVETQYF. The CDR3 DNA sequence: TGTGCCACAGGGACAGGGGGCGTAGAGACCCAGTACTTC.

This chain uses TRBV6-6 with TRBJ2-2; 9 nucleotides agree with TRBD2. V trimming: 5 bases; J trimming: 6 bases; junction bases outside the gene matches: 4. Germline CDR1 and CDR2: MNHNY and SVGAGI (reference sequence). The CDR3 is made up of 14 amino acids. CDR3 bases: TGTGCCAGCAGTCCGGCGGGGGGGGCCGGGGAGCTGTTTTTT. It yields the protein CASSPAGGAGELFF.

This clonotype was observed many times. The rearrangement links TRBV5-1 to TRBJ2-7; possible D gene TRBD2, 5 bases. V gave up 3 bases and J gave up 3 bases, with 10 bases separating them. Germline loops: CDR1 SGHRS, CDR2 YFSETQ. This CDR3 is 13 amino acids long. CDR3 region: CASSSFEGYEQYF. The DNA for the CDR3 is TGCGCCAGCAGCTCCTTCGAGGGCTACGAGCAGTACTTC.

V gene TRBV18 combines with J gene TRBJ2-1; 14 nucleotides match TRBD2. Germline values: CDR1 KGHSH, CDR2 LQKENI. Germline trimming cut 5 bases from V and 9 bases from J; bases unmatched to any gene: 6. This CDR3 is 15 amino acids long. The CDR3 sequence: CASSSGTSGGIEQFF. The CDR3 coding sequence is TGTGCCAGCTCATCCGGGACTAGCGGGGGAATTGAGCAGTTCTTC.

This clonotype was detected ten times or more. The chain links TRBV6-5 to TRBJ2-5; D possibly uses TRBD1 or TRBD2 (6 bases each). The germline V gene has CDR1 MNHEY and CDR2 SVGAGI. The CDR3 sequence is 13 residues long. CDR3 sequence reads: CASGRDIQETQYF. The CDR3 coding sequence is TGTGCATCAGGGCGGGACATTCAAGAGACCCAGTACTTC.